The subject of this entry is one T cell receptor (beta chain). A single record per CDR3 protein comes from TCRdb applying MiXCR to the RT-PCR reads. The table has hundreds of thousands of distinct CDR3 sequences, approximately 15% seen once. This specimen comes from a study of response to subunit inactivated influenza vaccine. Trimming left V 0 bases short and J 3 bases short, with 13 bases between. Germline lookup yields CDR1 SGHRS and CDR2 YFSETQ. This CDR3 is built from 16 residues. The genes are TRBV5-1 and TRBJ2-1; D is perhaps TRBD1 or TRBD2 (6 bases each). This specimen consisted of PBMCs from blood, obtained approximately 15 days before vaccination. The receptor comes from a man in his fifties who received an inactivated influenza vaccine. The CDR3 DNA reads TGCGCCAGCAGCTTGGGGTCCGGGGGCCACTACAATGAGCAGTTCTTC. This codes for CASSLGSGGHYNEQFF.